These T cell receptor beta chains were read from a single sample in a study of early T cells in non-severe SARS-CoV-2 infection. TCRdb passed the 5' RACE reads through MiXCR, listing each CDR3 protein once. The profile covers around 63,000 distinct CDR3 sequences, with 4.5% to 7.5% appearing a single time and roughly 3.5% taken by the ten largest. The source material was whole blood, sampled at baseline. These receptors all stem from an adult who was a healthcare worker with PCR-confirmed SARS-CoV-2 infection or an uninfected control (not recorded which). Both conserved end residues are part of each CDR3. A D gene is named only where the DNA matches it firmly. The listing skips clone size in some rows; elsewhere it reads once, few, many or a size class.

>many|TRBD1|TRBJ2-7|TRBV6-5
TGTGCCAGCATGGACAGGGTTTCGTACGAGCAGTACTTC
CASMDRVSYEQYF
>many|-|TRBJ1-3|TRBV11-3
TGTGCCAGCAGCGCACAGAGCTCTGGAAACACCATATATTTT
CASSAQSSGNTIYF
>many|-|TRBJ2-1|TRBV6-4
TGTGCCAGCAGCTGGACAGGGAGGGCGGGAAGGAATGAGCAGTTCTTC
CASSWTGRAGRNEQFF
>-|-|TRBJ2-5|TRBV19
TGTGCCAGTAGTATTAGGTCGGAGACCCAGTACTTC
CASSIRSETQYF
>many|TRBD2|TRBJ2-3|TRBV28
TGTGCCAGCAGTATCCTAGCGGGAGGGCCGGAAGATACGCAGTATTTT
CASSILAGGPEDTQYF
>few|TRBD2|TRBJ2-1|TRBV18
TGTGCCAGCTCACCGAGGCTAGCGGGAACCGTCGACAATGAGCAGTTCTTC
CASSPRLAGTVDNEQFF
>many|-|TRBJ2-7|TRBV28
TGTGCCATTCTCGGGCAGCACTACGAGCAGTACTTC
CAILGQHYEQYF
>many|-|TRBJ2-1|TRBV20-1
TGCAGTGCTAGAGATCCCCGGGACTTTAACAATGAGCAGTTCTTC
CSARDPRDFNNEQFF
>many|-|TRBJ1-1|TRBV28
TGTGCCAGCAGGGAGGGACCCACGAGCACTGAAGCTTTCTTT
CASREGPTSTEAFF
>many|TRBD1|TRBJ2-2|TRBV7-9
TGTGCCAGCAGCTTAGCGCGACAGGGAACCGGGGAGCTGTTTTTT
CASSLARQGTGELFF
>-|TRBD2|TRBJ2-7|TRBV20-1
TGCAGTGCTAACAAGCGGGAGGGCGAGCAGTACTTC
CSANKREGEQYF
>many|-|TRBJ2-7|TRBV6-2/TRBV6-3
TGTGCCAGCAGTTACCCAGGGAAAGCTTCTCAAATGTCCCCCTACGAGCAGTACTTC
CASSYPGKASQMSPYEQYF
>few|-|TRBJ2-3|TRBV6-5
TGTGCCAGCAGTTCTCTCGCAACGGGGGGCCGAGTAGATACGCAGTATTTT
CASSSLATGGRVDTQYF
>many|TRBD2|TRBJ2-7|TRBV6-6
TGTGCCAGCAGTTACACAGGGGGAACCACTAGCGGGAGTTCCTACGAGCAGTACTTC
CASSYTGGTTSGSSYEQYF
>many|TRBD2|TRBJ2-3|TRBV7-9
TGTGCCAGCAGCTTGGGCCGAGCGGGAATTCGCACAGATACGCAGTATTTT
CASSLGRAGIRTDTQYF
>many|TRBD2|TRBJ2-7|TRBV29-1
TGCAGCGTCGAGCGGGAGAGGTACGAGCAGTACTTC
CSVERERYEQYF
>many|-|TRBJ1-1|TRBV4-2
TGTGCCAGCAGCCAAGATCCGGGGGTGGACACTGAAGCTTTCTTT
CASSQDPGVDTEAFF
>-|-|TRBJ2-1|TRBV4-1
TGCGCCAGCAGCCAAGTTGACCAGGGTGGGAATGAGCAGTTCTTC
CASSQVDQGGNEQFF
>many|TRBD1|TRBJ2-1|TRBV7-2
TGTGCCAGCAGCCCAGACAGGGGGGGTTACAATGAGCAGTTCTTC
CASSPDRGGYNEQFF
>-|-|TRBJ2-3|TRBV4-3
TGCGCCAGCAGCCAAGCTAGGAGCACAGATACGCAGTATTTT
CASSQARSTDTQYF
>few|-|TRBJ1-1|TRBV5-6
TGTGCCAGCAGCTTCGACAGAGCCTACACTGAAGCTTTCTTT
CASSFDRAYTEAFF
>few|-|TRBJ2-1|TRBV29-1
TGCAGCATAAGAACCGGGCCCGAAAGGAACAATGAGCAGTTCTTC
CSIRTGPERNNEQFF
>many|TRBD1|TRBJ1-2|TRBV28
TGTGCCAGCAGGGGACAGGGGAGGGATTATGGCTACACCTTC
CASRGQGRDYGYTF
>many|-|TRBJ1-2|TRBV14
TGTGCCAGCAGCCAATCCGCGGCAGTTCTCACCTTC
CASSQSAAVLTF
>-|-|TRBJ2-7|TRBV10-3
TGTGCCATCAGTCCCTCAGGGATGATCTCCTACGAGCAGTACTTC
CAISPSGMISYEQYF
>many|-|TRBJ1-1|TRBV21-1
TGTGCCAGCAGCAAAGCGCTTTGGAGCAGAAACACTGAAGCTTTCTTT
CASSKALWSRNTEAFF
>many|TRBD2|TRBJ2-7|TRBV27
TGTGCCAGCAGTTTACGGGGCGGGAGGTATTCCCCCGAGCAGTACTTC
CASSLRGGRYSPEQYF
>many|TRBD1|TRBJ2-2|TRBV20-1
TGCAGTGCCCCGCGACAGGGGGCGATCGGGGAGCTGTTTTTT
CSAPRQGAIGELFF
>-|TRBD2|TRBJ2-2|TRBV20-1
TGCAGTGCCATTTATAGCGGGCGCCATACCGGGGAGCTGTTTTTT
CSAIYSGRHTGELFF
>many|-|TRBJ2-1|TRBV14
TGTGCCAGCAGCCGCTTGGGGAGCAATGAGCAGTTCTTC
CASSRLGSNEQFF
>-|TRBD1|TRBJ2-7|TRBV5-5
TGTGCCAGCAGCTGGGACAGGGCCGCCTCCTACGAGCAGTACTTC
CASSWDRAASYEQYF
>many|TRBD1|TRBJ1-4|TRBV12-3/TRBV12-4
TGTGCCAGCAGTTTACGGCTAAGCGGGACAGGGAATGAAAAACTGTTTTTT
CASSLRLSGTGNEKLFF
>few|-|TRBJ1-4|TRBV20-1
TGCAGTGCCGGGACCGTAGATGAAAAACTGTTTTTT
CSAGTVDEKLFF
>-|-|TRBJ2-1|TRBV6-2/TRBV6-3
TGTGCCAGCAGCCAGTCGGTCGGAGACAGACTGTACAATGAGCAGTTCTTC
CASSQSVGDRLYNEQFF
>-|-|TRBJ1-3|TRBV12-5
TGTGCTAGTGGTTCGGAAGGAAACACCATATATTTT
CASGSEGNTIYF
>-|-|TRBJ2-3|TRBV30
TGTGCCTGGAGCAGATTCGAAGGAGATACGCAGTATTTT
CAWSRFEGDTQYF
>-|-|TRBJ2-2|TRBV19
TGTGCCAGGGGTAACACCGGGGAGCTGTTTTTT
CARGNTGELFF
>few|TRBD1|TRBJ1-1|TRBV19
TGTGCCAGTAGTAGACAGGGGGCCACTGAAGCTTTCTTT
CASSRQGATEAFF
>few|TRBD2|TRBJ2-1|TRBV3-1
TGTGCCAGCAGCCAAGGCTTTCGGCTAGCGGGATCCGACAATGAGCAGTTCTTC
CASSQGFRLAGSDNEQFF
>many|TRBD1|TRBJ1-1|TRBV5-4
TGTGCCAGCAGCGCTAGACAGGGGATCGTAGAAGCTTTCTTT
CASSARQGIVEAFF
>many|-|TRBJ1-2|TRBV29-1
TGCAGCGTTGAAGAGGGCCCAGGGAACTATGGCTACACCTTC
CSVEEGPGNYGYTF